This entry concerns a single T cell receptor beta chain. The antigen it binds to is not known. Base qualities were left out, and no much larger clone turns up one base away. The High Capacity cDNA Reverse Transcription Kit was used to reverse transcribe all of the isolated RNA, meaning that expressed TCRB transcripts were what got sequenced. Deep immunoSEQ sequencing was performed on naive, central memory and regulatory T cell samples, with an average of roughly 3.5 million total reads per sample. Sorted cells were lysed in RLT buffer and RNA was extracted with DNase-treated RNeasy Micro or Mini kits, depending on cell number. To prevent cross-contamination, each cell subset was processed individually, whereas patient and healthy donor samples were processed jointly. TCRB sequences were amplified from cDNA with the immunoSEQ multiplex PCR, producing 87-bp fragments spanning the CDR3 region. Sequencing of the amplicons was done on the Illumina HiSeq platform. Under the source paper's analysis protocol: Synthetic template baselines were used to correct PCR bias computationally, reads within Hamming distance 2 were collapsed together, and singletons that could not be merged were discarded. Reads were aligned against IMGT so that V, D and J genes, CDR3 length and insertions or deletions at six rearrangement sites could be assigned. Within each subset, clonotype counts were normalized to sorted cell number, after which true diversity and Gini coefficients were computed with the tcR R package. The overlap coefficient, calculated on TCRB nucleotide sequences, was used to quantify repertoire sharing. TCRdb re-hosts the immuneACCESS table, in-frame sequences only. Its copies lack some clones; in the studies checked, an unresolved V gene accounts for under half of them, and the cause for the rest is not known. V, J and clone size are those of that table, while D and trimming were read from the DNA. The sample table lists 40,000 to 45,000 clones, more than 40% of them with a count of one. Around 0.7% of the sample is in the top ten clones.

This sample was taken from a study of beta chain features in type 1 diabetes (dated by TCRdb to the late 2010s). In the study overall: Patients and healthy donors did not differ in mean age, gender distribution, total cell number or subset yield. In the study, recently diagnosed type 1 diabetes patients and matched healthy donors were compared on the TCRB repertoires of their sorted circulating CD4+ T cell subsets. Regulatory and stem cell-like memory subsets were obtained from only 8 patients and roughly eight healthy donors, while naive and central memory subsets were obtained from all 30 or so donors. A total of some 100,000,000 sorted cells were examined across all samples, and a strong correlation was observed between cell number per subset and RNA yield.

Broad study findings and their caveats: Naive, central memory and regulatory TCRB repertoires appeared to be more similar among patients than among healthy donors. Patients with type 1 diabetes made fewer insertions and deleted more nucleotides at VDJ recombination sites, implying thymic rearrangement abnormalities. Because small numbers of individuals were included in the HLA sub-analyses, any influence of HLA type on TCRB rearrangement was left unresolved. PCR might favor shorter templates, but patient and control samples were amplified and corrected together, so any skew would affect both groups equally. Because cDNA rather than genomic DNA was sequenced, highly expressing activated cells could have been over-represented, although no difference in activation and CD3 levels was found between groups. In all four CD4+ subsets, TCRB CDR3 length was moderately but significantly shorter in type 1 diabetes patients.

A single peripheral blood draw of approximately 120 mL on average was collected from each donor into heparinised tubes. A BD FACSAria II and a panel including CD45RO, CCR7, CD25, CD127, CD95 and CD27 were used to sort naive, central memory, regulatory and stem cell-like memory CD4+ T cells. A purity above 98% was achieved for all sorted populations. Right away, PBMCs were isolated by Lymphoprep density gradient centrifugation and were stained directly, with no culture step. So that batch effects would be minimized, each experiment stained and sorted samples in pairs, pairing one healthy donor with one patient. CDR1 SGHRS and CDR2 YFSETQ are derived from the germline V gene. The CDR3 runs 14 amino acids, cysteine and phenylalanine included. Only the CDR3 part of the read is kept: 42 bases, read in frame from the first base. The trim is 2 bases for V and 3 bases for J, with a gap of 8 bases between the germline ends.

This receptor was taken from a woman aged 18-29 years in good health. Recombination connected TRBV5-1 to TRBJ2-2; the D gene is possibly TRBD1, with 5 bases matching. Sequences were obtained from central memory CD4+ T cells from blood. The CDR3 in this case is CASSFAGHTGELFF. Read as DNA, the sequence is TGCGCCAGCAGCTTTGCAGGGCACACCGGGGAGCTGTTTTTT.